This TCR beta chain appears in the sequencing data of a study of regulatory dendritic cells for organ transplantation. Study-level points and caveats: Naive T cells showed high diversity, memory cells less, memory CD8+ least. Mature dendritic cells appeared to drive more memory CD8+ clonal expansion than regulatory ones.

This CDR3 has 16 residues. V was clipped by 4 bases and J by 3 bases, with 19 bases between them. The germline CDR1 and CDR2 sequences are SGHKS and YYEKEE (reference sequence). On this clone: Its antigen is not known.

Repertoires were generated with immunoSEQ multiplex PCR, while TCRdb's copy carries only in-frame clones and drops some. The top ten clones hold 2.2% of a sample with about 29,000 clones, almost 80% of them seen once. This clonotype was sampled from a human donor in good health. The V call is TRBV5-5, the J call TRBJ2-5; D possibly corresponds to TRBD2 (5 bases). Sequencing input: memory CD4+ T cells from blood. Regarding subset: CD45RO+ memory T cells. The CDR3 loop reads CASSPLRETGEETQYF. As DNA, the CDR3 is TGTGCCAGCAGCCCCCTCCGGGAAACCGGGGAAGAGACCCAGTACTTC.